This T cell receptor (beta chain) was captured in a study of blood T cell repertoires in COVID-19. The CDR3 has 15 amino acids. V dropped 5 bases and J dropped 1; count of bases not matched to a gene: 5. The V gene's germline CDR1 is SGHTA and CDR2 FQGNSA. In the original processing: Quantification of nucleated cells was approximated via reference gene primer amplification. Profiling relied on immunoSEQ multiplex PCR, and the TCRdb table lists in-frame clones only, not all of them. V, J and clone size reflect that table, while D and trimming were determined from the DNA. The sample records about 180,000 clones, 80% to 90% being singletons.

This sequence originates from a man between 65 and 85 years old with active or convalescent COVID-19. The sample comprised peripheral blood. V and J are TRBV7-2 and TRBJ2-3, with 8 bases identical to TRBD2. Here the CDR3 DNA reads TGTGCCAGCAGCCATACGCGGGGGGGCACAGATACGCAGTATTTT. Amino acid sequence: CASSHTRGGTDTQYF.